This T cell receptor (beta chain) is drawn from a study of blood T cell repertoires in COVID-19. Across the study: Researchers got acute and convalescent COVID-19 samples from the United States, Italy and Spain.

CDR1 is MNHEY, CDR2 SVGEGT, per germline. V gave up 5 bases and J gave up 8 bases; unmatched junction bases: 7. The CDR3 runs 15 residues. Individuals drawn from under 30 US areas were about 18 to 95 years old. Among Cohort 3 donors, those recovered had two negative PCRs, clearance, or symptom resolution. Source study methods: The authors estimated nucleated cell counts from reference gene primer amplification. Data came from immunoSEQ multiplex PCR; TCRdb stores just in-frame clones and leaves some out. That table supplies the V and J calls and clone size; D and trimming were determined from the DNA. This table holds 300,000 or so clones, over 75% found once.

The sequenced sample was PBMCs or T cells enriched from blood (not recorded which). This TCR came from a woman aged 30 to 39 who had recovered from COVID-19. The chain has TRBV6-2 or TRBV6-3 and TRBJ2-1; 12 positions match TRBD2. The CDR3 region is CASSLTSGRVDEQFF. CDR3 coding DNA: TGTGCCAGCAGTCTGACTAGCGGGAGAGTCGATGAGCAGTTCTTC.